This T cell receptor beta chain was profiled in a study of radiotherapy plus CTLA-4 blockade in lung cancer. Study information: Across the patients, objective responses occurred in 18%, and disease control in approximately 30%.

Repertoires were generated with immunoSEQ multiplex PCR, while TCRdb's copy carries only in-frame clones and drops some. The sample records tens of thousands of clones, approximately 84% being singletons. The CDR3 totals 15 residues. Trimming took 2 bases from V and 0 from J, leaving 11 bases between them. The germline CDR1 and CDR2 sequences are LNHDA and SQIVND (reference sequence). Study observations and caveats: Some TCR clones had been derived from tumors. These clones expanded in peripheral blood after radiotherapy plus ipilimumab. The authors reported that early blood T cell clone dynamics, with interferon-beta, best predicted response.

Patients in the study, people with chemo-refractory metastatic non-small-cell lung cancer, received focal radiation plus ipilimumab CTLA-4 blockade. A note on this clone: Antigen specificity is unknown.

The specimen was peripheral blood, collected from a patient treated with radiotherapy plus ipilimumab. The chain employs TRBV19 and TRBJ2-7; possibly TRBD2 for D (6 bases). The sequence came from a human donor with non-small cell lung cancer whose response to radiotherapy plus ipilimumab could not be evaluated. This CDR3 reads CASSIIGGFSYEQYF. CDR3 in DNA: TGTGCCAGTAGTATAATCGGGGGATTCTCCTACGAGCAGTACTTC.